This T cell receptor beta chain stems from a study of cytomegalovirus exposure and HLA in healthy donors. A multiplex PCR was run with 60 Vbeta primers and 13 Jbeta primers. Libraries were prepared by immunoSEQ multiplex PCR; TCRdb keeps only in-frame clonotypes and omits some of them. Seen here are about 160,000 clones, around three quarters observed once, and the top ten hold approximately 6.9%. Sequencing was carried out using PBMCs. This receptor was obtained from a man between 35 and 55 years old in good health and CMV-seropositive.

The CDR3 is CSVYAGGRPSSYEQYF. The CDR3 DNA sequence: TGCAGCGTTTATGCGGGCGGACGTCCGAGCTCCTACGAGCAGTACTTC. The chain employs TRBV29-1 and TRBJ2-5; D may be TRBD2 (5 bases). The DNA end lines up better with TRBJ2-7; the J call may be wrong. Per germline, CDR1 SQVTM and CDR2 ANQGSEA. The CDR3 has 16 amino acids.